This T cell receptor (beta chain) was sequenced for a study of cytomegalovirus exposure and HLA in healthy donors. Researchers ran the PCR with 60 Vbeta and 13 Jbeta primers. Data came from immunoSEQ multiplex PCR; TCRdb stores just in-frame clones and leaves some out. Of tens of thousands of clones in the sample, about 70% were seen once. This CDR3 has 17 residues. Germline V gene data show CDR1 as LGHNA and CDR2 as YNFKEQ. The ends lost 8 bases at V and 1 base at J; junction bases unmatched: 8. Sample: PBMCs. The V call is TRBV4-2, the J call TRBJ2-2; 12 nucleotides line up with TRBD2. This sequence originates from a woman aged 45-60 years in good health and CMV-seropositive. In DNA form, the CDR3 reads TGTGCCAGCCAAAACGGACTAGCGGGGATGAACACCGGGGAGCTGTTTTTT. Its translation is CASQNGLAGMNTGELFF.